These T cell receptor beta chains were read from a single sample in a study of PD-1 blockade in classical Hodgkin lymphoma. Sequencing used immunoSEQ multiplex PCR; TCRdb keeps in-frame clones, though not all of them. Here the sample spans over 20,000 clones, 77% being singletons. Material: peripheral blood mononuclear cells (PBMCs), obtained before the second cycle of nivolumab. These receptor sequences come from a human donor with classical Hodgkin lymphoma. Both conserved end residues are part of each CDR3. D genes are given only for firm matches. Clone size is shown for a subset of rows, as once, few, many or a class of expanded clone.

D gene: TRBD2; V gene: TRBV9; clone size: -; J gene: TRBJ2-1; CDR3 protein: CASSVIAGGRGSYNEQFF; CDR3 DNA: TGTGCCAGCAGCGTTATAGCGGGAGGCCGAGGCTCCTACAATGAGCAGTTCTTC
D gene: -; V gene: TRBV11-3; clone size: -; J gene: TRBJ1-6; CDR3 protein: CASSLRGNSPLHF; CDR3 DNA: TGTGCCAGCAGCTTAAGGGGTAATTCACCCCTCCACTTT
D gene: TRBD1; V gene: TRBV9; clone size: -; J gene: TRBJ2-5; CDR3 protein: CASSGTGNQETQYF; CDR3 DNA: TGTGCCAGCAGCGGGACAGGGAATCAAGAGACCCAGTACTTC
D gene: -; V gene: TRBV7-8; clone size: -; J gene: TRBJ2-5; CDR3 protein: CASTSTGYQETQYF; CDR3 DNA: TGTGCCAGCACCAGCACAGGGTACCAAGAGACCCAGTACTTC
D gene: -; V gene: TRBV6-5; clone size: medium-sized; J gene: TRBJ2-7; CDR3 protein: CASSYGGPLADEQYF; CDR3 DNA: TGTGCCAGCAGTTACGGGGGCCCACTCGCGGACGAGCAGTACTTC
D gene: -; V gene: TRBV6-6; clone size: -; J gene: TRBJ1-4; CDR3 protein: CASSTQIEREKLFF; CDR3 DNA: TGTGCCAGCAGTACCCAAATCGAGCGGGAAAAACTGTTTTTT
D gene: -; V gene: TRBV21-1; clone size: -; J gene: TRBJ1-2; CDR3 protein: CASPPRVPTNYGYTF; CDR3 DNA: TGTGCCAGCCCCCCCAGGGTGCCCACTAACTATGGCTACACCTTC
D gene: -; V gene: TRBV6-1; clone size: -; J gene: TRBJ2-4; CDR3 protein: CASSQLDIQYF; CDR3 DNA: TGTGCCAGCAGTCAACTTGACATTCAGTACTTC
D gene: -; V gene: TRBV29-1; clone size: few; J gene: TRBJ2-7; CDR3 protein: CSVLTGEQYF; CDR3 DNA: TGCAGCGTCCTCACGGGCGAGCAGTACTTC
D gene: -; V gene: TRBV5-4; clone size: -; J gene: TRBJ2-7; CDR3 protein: CASSLGGSAYEQYF; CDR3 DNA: TGTGCCAGCAGCTTGGGGGGGTCGGCCTACGAGCAGTACTTC
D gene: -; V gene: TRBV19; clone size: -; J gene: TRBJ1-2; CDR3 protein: CASSIGPNPNYGYTF; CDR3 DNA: TGTGCCAGTAGTATAGGTCCAAACCCCAACTATGGCTACACCTTC
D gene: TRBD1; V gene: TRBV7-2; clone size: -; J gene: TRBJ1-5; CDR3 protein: CASSLQGGDQPQHF; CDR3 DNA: TGTGCCAGCAGCTTACAGGGGGGGGATCAGCCCCAGCATTTT
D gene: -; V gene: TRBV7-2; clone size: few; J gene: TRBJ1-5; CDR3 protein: CASSLQQFSNQPQHF; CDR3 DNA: TGTGCCAGCAGCTTACAACAGTTTAGCAATCAGCCCCAGCATTTT
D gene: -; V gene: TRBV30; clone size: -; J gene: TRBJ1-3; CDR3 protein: CAWSVGSGNTIYF; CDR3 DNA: TGTGCCTGGAGTGTTGGCTCTGGAAACACCATATATTTT
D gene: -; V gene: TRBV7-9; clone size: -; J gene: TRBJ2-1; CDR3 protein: CASSLTGNEQFF; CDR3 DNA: TGTGCCAGCAGCCTAACAGGGAATGAGCAGTTCTTC
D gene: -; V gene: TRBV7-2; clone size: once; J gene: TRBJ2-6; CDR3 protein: CASSFLGANVLTF; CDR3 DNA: TGTGCCAGCAGCTTCCTCGGGGCCAACGTCCTGACTTTC
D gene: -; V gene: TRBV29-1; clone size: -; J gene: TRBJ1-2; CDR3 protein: CSVEPRGDYGYTF; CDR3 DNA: TGCAGCGTTGAACCCCGGGGGGACTATGGCTACACCTTC
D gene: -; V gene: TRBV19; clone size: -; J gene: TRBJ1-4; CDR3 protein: CASSPGQLEKLFF; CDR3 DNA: TGTGCCAGTAGTCCCGGACAGCTTGAAAAACTGTTTTTT
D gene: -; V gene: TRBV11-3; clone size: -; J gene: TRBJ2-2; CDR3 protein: CASSLDSYTGELFF; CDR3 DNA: TGTGCCAGCAGCTTGGACAGCTACACCGGGGAGCTGTTTTTT
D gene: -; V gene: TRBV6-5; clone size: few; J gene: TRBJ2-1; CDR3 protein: CASRVGNGEQFF; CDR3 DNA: TGTGCCAGCAGGGTAGGGAACGGGGAGCAGTTCTTC
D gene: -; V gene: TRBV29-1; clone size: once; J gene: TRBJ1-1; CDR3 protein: CSVVRGYGDTEAFF; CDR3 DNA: TGCAGCGTTGTGAGGGGGTATGGGGACACTGAAGCTTTCTTT
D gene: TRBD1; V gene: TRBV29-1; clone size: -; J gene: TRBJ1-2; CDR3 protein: CSAGQAYGYTF; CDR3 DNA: TGCAGCGCGGGACAGGCCTATGGCTACACCTTC
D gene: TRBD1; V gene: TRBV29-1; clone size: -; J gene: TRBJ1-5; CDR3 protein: CSVQGADQPQHF; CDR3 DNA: TGCAGCGTCCAGGGGGCGGATCAGCCCCAGCATTTT